This TCR beta chain was identified during a study of PD-L1 blockade in urothelial cancer. Whole-study context: The researchers analyzed blood 3 weeks (second dose) and 6 weeks after treatment start. Reported median T cell count for blood samples was 110,000 to 150,000.

As for time point: peripheral blood 6 weeks after treatment start. Measured with immunoSEQ multiplex PCR; TCRdb has only the in-frame clones, and not every one. The sample shows about 110,000 clones, 85% to 95% of them seen only once. The length of the CDR3 is 20 residues. Between the trimmed V and J ends, which lost 3 bases and 7 bases, there was a span of 34 bases. Germline-derived CDR1 and CDR2 are SNHLY and FYNNEI. Material: PBMCs, obtained around atezolizumab (anti-PD-L1) treatment. The chain employs TRBV2 and TRBJ2-7; the D gene is possibly TRBD2 (5 bases). This receptor was identified in a man aged 60 to 69 with urothelial cancer. CDR3 residues: CASSDGPFLSGGVLMEEQYF. CDR3 nucleotides: TGTGCCAGCAGTGATGGTCCCTTTCTTTCTGGAGGAGTCCTCATGGAAGAGCAGTACTTC.